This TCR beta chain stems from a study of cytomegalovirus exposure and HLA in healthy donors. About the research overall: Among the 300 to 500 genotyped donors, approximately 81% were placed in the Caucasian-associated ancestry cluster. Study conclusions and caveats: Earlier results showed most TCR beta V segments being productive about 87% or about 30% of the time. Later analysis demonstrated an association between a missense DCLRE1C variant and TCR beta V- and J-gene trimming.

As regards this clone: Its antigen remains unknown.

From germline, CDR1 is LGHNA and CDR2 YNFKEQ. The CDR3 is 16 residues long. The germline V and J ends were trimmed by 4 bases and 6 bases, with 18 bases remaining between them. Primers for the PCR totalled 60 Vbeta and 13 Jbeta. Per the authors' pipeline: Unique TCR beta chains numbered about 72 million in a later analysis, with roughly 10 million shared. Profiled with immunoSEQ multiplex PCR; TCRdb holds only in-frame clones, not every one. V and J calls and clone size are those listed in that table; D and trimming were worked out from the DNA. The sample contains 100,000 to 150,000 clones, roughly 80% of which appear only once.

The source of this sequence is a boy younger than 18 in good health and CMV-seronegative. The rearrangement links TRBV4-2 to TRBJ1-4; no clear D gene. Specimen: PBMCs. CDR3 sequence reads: CASSPSPLERDEKLFF. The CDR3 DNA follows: TGTGCCAGCAGCCCCTCCCCGCTCGAGAGGGATGAAAAACTGTTTTTT.